This T cell receptor (beta chain) originates from a study of T cells in Graves' hyperthyroidism and ophthalmopathy. This clonotype was picked up a small number of times. Its antigen is currently unknown. TCR beta CDR3 regions were amplified from RNA. In the first-round RT-PCR of the TCR CDR3, the HTBI primer set was used. TCRdb reanalysed the multiplex PCR reads using MiXCR and keeps one entry per CDR3 protein. The repertoire has some 560,000 distinct CDR3 sequences, around 14% of them found once; the top ten carry under 8%. Diagnosing involved the use of clinical symptoms, serum thyroxine and TRAb, thyroid ultrasound and orbital computed tomography. CDR1 and CDR2 from the germline V gene are MGHRA and YSYEKL. This CDR3 region has 13 residues. The J segment lost 7 bases and the V segment lost 1 base, leaving 3 bases of the junction unmatched. The study, taken as a whole, reports: Ophthalmopathy could be told apart from stable hyperthyroidism with a 13 V-J model. Within blood appeared most thyroid clonotypes that had expanded above 0.001.

This TCR came from a woman in her twenties or thirties with Graves' hyperthyroidism. Material: blood. The chain is built from TRBV4-1 and TRBJ1-1, with 7 bases identical to TRBD1. The CDR3 bases are TGCGCCAGCAGCCAAGGTAGACAGGGTGAAGCTTTCTTT. This encodes CASSQGRQGEAFF.